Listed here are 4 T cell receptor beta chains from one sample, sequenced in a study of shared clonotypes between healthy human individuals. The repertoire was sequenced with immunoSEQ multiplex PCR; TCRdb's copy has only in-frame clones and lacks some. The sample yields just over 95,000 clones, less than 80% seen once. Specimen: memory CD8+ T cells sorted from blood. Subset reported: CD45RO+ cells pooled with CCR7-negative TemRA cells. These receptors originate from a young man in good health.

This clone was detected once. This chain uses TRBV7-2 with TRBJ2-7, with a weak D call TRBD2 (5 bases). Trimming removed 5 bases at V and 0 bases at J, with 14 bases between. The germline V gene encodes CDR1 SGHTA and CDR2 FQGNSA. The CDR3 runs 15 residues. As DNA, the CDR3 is TGTGCCAGCAGCCACTCCCAGGCGGGCTCCTACGAGCAGTACTTC. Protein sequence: CASSHSQAGSYEQYF.

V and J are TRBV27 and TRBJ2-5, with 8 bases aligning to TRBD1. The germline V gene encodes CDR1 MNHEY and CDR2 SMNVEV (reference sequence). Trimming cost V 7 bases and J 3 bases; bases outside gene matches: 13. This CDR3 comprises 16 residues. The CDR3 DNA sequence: TGTGCCAGCAACCGACAGGGGCCCCCACCCAAAGAGACCCAGTACTTC. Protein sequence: CASNRQGPPPKETQYF.

The CDR3 loop is CASSRDRDLNQPQHF. CDR3 bases: TGTGCCAGCAGCCGGGACAGGGACCTCAATCAGCCCCAGCATTTT. V is TRBV14 and J is TRBJ1-5, with 9 bases identical to TRBD1. Trimming cost V 4 bases and J 3 bases; bases outside gene matches: 4. CDR1 is SGHDN, CDR2 FVKESK, per germline. The CDR3 covers 15 residues.

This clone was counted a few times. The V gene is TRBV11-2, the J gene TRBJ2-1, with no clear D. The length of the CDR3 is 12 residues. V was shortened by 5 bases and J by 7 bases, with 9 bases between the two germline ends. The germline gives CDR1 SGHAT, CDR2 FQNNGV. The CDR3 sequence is CASSRWSNEQFF. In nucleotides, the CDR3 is TGTGCCAGCAGCCGATGGAGTAATGAGCAGTTCTTC.